The source of this TCR beta chain is a study of T cell changes during pregnancy in multiple sclerosis. TCRdb keeps only in-frame clones here, not all; method: immunoSEQ multiplex PCR. The sample has 40,000 to 45,000 clones; approximately 92% are singletons. This CDR3 comprises 14 residues. The V end was cut by 6 bases, the J end by 6 bases, with 21 bases between. CDR1 and CDR2 (germline): SQVTM, ANQGSEA. The material was CD4+ T cells from peripheral blood mononuclear cells, obtained in the second trimester of pregnancy. The V gene is TRBV29-1, the J gene TRBJ2-7; D perhaps matches TRBD2 (5 bases). This sequence was found in a female donor in good health, enrolled as a control in a pregnancy study. The CDR3 sequence is CSVSDRTLWGEQYF. The CDR3 nucleotides are TGCAGCGTCAGCGACCGGACTCTTTGGGGCGAGCAGTACTTC.